The next 27 T cell receptor beta chains were all read from a single sample in a study of cytotoxic CD8 clonotypes in ibrutinib-treated CLL. The data were produced by immunoSEQ multiplex PCR, yet TCRdb's version contains in-frame clones alone and is incomplete. This table holds approximately 330,000 clones, about 80% found once. Specimen: PBMCs, collected before ibrutinib treatment. These receptors were taken from a human donor with chronic lymphocytic leukemia.

The V gene is TRBV4-1, the J gene TRBJ2-2; D unresolved. This CDR3 has 12 amino acids. Trimming cost V 2 bases and J 2 bases, with 0 bases left between them. CDR1 is MGHRA, CDR2 YSYEKL, per germline. The CDR3 loop is CASSQNTGELFF. Here the CDR3 DNA reads TGCGCCAGCAGCCAAAACACCGGGGAGCTGTTTTTT.

The count of this clone is one. This chain connects TRBV15 to TRBJ1-4, with 10 positions matching TRBD1. V shed 4 bases and J 7 bases; nucleotides not matched to a gene: 6. The CDR3 has 15 residues. In germline, CDR1 is LNHNV, CDR2 YYDKDF (reference sequence). CDR3 amino acids: CATSKDRGQGEKLFF. The CDR3 DNA reads TGTGCCACCAGCAAAGACAGGGGGCAAGGTGAAAAACTGTTTTTT.

The chain combines TRBV5-1 with TRBJ2-1; no definite D call. Germline CDR1 and CDR2: SGHRS and YFSETQ. Trimming pared 0 bases from V and 2 bases from J, leaving 12 bases between. The CDR3 consists of 16 residues. CDR3 region: CASSLGPEGAYNEQFF. The CDR3 DNA reads as TGCGCCAGCAGCTTGGGTCCGGAAGGCGCCTACAATGAGCAGTTCTTC. Supplemented by reference TRBV5-1 and TRBJ2-1, the full variable domain reads KAGVTQTPRYLIKTRGQQVTLSCSPISGHRSVSWYQQTPGQGLQFLFEYFSETQRNKGNFPGRFSGRQFSNSRSEMNVSTLELGDSALYLCASSLGPEGAYNEQFFGPGTRLTVL.

The CDR3 region is CASSSRVSKENTEAFF. DNA for the CDR3: TGTGCCAGCAGCTCCCGGGTCAGCAAAGAGAACACTGAAGCTTTCTTT. The J gene is TRBJ1-1, the V gene TRBV7-2; no definite D call. The CDR3 consists of 16 residues. V gave up 4 bases and J gave up 1 base, with 16 bases separating them. The V gene's germline CDR1 is SGHTA and CDR2 FQGNSA.

The chain couples TRBV4-3 to TRBJ2-7; D perhaps matches TRBD1 (7 bases). Germline V lookup: CDR1 LGHNA, CDR2 YSLEER. Trimming shortened V by 1 base and J by 4 bases, and 17 bases separated the two germline ends. The CDR3 runs 16 residues. CDR3 residues: CASSQGLPGGTYEQYF. The CDR3 DNA reads as TGCGCCAGCAGCCAAGGCCTTCCAGGGGGGACTTACGAGCAGTACTTC.

The rearrangement uses TRBV7-2 and TRBJ2-3; 10 nucleotides match TRBD2. Per the germline V gene, CDR1 is SGHTA and CDR2 is FQGNSA. The CDR3 sequence is 17 residues long. J gave up 0 bases and V 6 bases, and 9 bases lay outside the gene matches. CDR3 protein: CASSSKPGLASTDTQYF. As DNA, the CDR3 is TGTGCCAGCAGTTCAAAGCCGGGACTAGCGAGCACAGATACGCAGTATTTT.

The V and J genes are TRBV30 and TRBJ2-2; 8 nucleotides line up with TRBD2. The CDR3 runs to 15 residues. V shed 3 bases and J 7 bases; nucleotides not matched to a gene: 10. Germline CDR1 reads GTSNPN; CDR2 reads SVGIG (reference sequence). The CDR3 sequence: CAWRSGNSGNGELFF. CDR3 DNA sequence: TGTGCCTGGAGATCGGGCAATAGCGGGAACGGGGAGCTGTTTTTT.

In this sample, this clone turned up a few times. The CDR3 region has the DNA TGTGCCAGCAGCTGGAGTAGCAATCAGCCCCAGCATTTT. Residues: CASSWSSNQPQHF. This chain uses TRBV7-2 with TRBJ1-5, with unresolved D. The V gene's germline CDR1 is SGHTA and CDR2 FQGNSA. Trimming cost V 4 bases and J 0 bases, with 4 bases left between them. This CDR3 region has 13 residues.

The rearrangement joins TRBV30 to TRBJ1-2; 10 bases align to TRBD1. J was trimmed by 5 bases and V by 4 bases; bases with no gene match: 7. The CDR3 length is 14 residues. Germline-derived CDR1 and CDR2 are GTSNPN and SVGIG (reference sequence). Written as DNA, the CDR3 is TGTGCCTGGATTAGGACAGGGGGTGGGTATGGCTACACCTTC. Protein: CAWIRTGGGYGYTF.

V is TRBV30 and J is TRBJ1-4; unclear D gene. The CDR3 has 13 residues. V was trimmed by 0 bases and J by 8 bases, leaving 10 bases between them. In germline, CDR1 is GTSNPN, CDR2 SVGIG (reference sequence). The chain's CDR3 is CAWSVRTDEKLFF. CDR3 coding DNA: TGTGCCTGGAGTGTACGGACGGACGAAAAACTGTTTTTT.

The rearrangement joins TRBV7-9 to TRBJ2-1; D call uncertain. V shed 11 bases and J shed 6 bases, with 8 bases lying between them. The V gene's germline CDR1 is SEHNR and CDR2 FQNEAQ (reference sequence). This CDR3 is built from 10 residues. Here the CDR3 reads CAPGRNEQFF. Here the CDR3 DNA reads TGTGCCCCCGGGCGCAATGAGCAGTTCTTC.

This clone has a single count. The chain links TRBV27 to TRBJ2-1, with 7 bases lining up with TRBD1. The CDR3 contains 15 residues. CDR1 and CDR2 from the germline V gene are MNHEY and SMNVEV (reference sequence). Trimming removed 5 bases from V and 3 bases from J; junction bases left unmatched: 7. The CDR3 spells CASSGDRDSYNEQFF. In DNA form, the CDR3 reads TGTGCCAGCAGTGGGGACCGGGACAGCTACAATGAGCAGTTCTTC.

This clone was seen at least ten times. The rearrangement joins TRBV2 to TRBJ2-2; 7 bases line up with TRBD1. The CDR3 contains 17 residues. Per germline, CDR1 SNHLY and CDR2 FYNNEI. The ends lost 5 bases at V and 2 bases at J; junction bases unmatched: 11. The CDR3 DNA reads TGTGCCAGCAGTAAGATCGGGACAGCCCAAAACACCGGGGAGCTGTTTTTT. Translation: CASSKIGTAQNTGELFF.

The CDR3 sequence is CASSQVNTGELFF. CDR3 nucleotide sequence: TGTGCCAGCAGCCAAGTCAACACCGGGGAGCTGTTTTTT. The chain recombines TRBV5-5 with TRBJ2-2; D remains unclear. Trimming took off 4 bases at V and 2 bases at J, with 6 bases between the two ends. CDR1 and CDR2 (germline): SGHKS, YYEKEE (reference sequence). The CDR3 contains 13 residues.

In regard to this clone: This may be a read error, as it is one base from a much larger clone. The chain couples TRBV14 to TRBJ1-5; TRBD1 is a possible D gene (5 bases). From germline, CDR1 is SGHDN and CDR2 FVKESK. V was pared by 3 bases and J by 5 bases, with 5 bases between. There are 12 residues in the CDR3. The CDR3 reads CASSQGDQPQHF. The CDR3 DNA reads as TGTGCCAGCAGCCAGGGGGATCAGCCCCAGCATTTT.

The chain combines TRBV11-2 with TRBJ1-1; D ambiguous. V lost 1 base and J lost 7, with 22 bases in between. Looked up from germline, CDR1 is SGHAT and CDR2 is FQNNGV. This CDR3 comprises 17 residues. CDR3: CASSLAVSGEEPIEAFF. The CDR3 region has the DNA TGTGCCAGCAGCTTAGCCGTAAGCGGAGAGGAACCGATTGAAGCTTTCTTT.

The V and J genes are TRBV7-9 and TRBJ2-7; 8 nucleotides align to TRBD1. Germline-derived CDR1 and CDR2 are SEHNR and FQNEAQ (reference sequence). The CDR3 runs to 13 residues. The J segment lost 6 bases and the V segment lost 4 bases, leaving 5 bases of the junction unmatched. DNA of the CDR3: TGTGCCAGCAGCTCGGACAGGGATCGCGAGCAGTACTTC. Its translation is CASSSDRDREQYF.

The rearrangement links TRBV6-6 to TRBJ1-2, with D perhaps matching TRBD1 (5 bases). This CDR3 is 15 amino acids long. CDR1 and CDR2 from the germline V gene are MNHNY and SVGAGI (reference sequence). Trimming pared 6 bases from V and 1 base from J, leaving 15 bases between. Here the CDR3 reads CASSLGDPRNYGYTF. The CDR3 nucleotides read TGTGCCAGCAGCTTAGGGGACCCCCGTAACTATGGCTACACCTTC.

This chain joins TRBV4-1 and TRBJ2-1; D uncertain. Trimming left V 0 bases short and J 6 bases short, with 3 bases between. The germline V gene has CDR1 MGHRA and CDR2 YSYEKL. This CDR3 is built from 12 residues. This CDR3 reads CASSQDPNEQFF. The CDR3 DNA reads as TGCGCCAGCAGCCAAGATCCCAATGAGCAGTTCTTC.

The chain is built from TRBV6-6 and TRBJ2-5; 10 bases fit TRBD2. The CDR3 contains 15 residues. Looked up from germline, CDR1 is MNHNY and CDR2 is SVGAGI (reference sequence). Losses at the gene ends were 2 bases for V and 4 bases for J; bases not matched to a gene: 4. Here the CDR3 DNA reads TGTGCCAGCAGTTACCCTAGCGGGAGTGCAGAGACCCAGTACTTC. This encodes CASSYPSGSAETQYF.

This sequence joins TRBV6-5 and TRBJ2-7; TRBD1 might be the D (6 bases). The V end lost 7 bases, the J end lost 4 bases, and 14 bases lay between the germline ends. The germline V gene encodes CDR1 MNHEY and CDR2 SVGAGI. This CDR3 region has 13 residues. The chain's CDR3 is CASTPWGPYEQYF. The CDR3 DNA reads as TGTGCCAGCACACCGTGGGGGCCGTACGAGCAGTACTTC.

The chain couples TRBV14 to TRBJ2-7; tentative D call: TRBD1 (5 bases). CDR1 is SGHDN and CDR2 is FVKESK in the germline V gene. CDR3 length equals 13 residues. Trimming cost V 1 base and J 7 bases, with 11 bases left between them. CDR3 coding DNA: TGTGCCAGCAGCCAAGGTCAGGGCTTTGAGCAGTACTTC. This encodes CASSQGQGFEQYF.

This clone showed up just once. The V and J genes are TRBV4-1 and TRBJ1-5; D not resolved. The V gene's germline CDR1 is MGHRA and CDR2 YSYEKL. The V gene lost 4 bases and the J gene lost 0 bases, with 10 bases spanning the gap. The CDR3 is 15 residues long. The CDR3 DNA reads as TGCGCCAGCAGCCGGACCGGAGGTAGCAATCAGCCCCAGCATTTT. Encoded protein: CASSRTGGSNQPQHF.

The chain links TRBV5-6 to TRBJ2-3, with 12 bases lining up with TRBD1. Germline values: CDR1 SGHDT, CDR2 YYEEEE. The CDR3 consists of 16 residues. J gave up 5 bases and V 3 bases, and 7 bases lay outside the gene matches. The CDR3 DNA reads TGTGCCAGCAGCTCAACGGGACAGGGGGCTGGAGATACGCAGTATTTT. As protein: CASSSTGQGAGDTQYF. The whole variable domain, remainder taken from reference TRBV5-6 and TRBJ2-3, is DAGVTQSPTHLIKTRGQQVTLRCSPKSGHDTVSWYQQALGQGPQFIFQYYEEEERQRGNFPDRFSGHQFPNYSSELNVNALLLGDSALYLCASSSTGQGAGDTQYFGPGTRLTVL.

The chain joins TRBV7-6 to TRBJ1-1; D is unclear. The germline V and J ends were trimmed by 1 base and 4 bases, with 7 bases remaining between them. Germline-derived CDR1 and CDR2 are SGHVS and FNYEAQ. This CDR3 has 13 amino acids. The CDR3 coding sequence is TGTGCCAGCAGCTTAGACTCCCGCACTGAAGCTTTCTTT. Protein product: CASSLDSRTEAFF.

This sequence joins TRBV7-2 and TRBJ1-2, with D hard to call. The CDR3 has 15 residues. Germline CDR1 and CDR2: SGHTA and FQGNSA. V gave up 4 bases and J gave up 4 bases, with 16 bases separating them. For the CDR3, the DNA is TGTGCCAGCAGCTCGTACAACGGCGAAGGCTATGGCTACACCTTC. Protein product: CASSSYNGEGYGYTF.

The chain carries TRBV5-4 and TRBJ2-3; 9 positions match TRBD1. Germline trimming cut 4 bases from V and 4 bases from J; bases unmatched to any gene: 13. The CDR3 is made up of 17 amino acids. Germline V lookup: CDR1 SGHNT, CDR2 YYREEE (reference sequence). CDR3 sequence (DNA): TGTGCCAGCAGCCTTTCCCCAAGGACAGGGGTCCCAGATACGCAGTATTTT. Translated: CASSLSPRTGVPDTQYF.